This record concerns one T cell receptor beta chain sequence. Antigen unknown. This entry is derived from a study of OX40 agonist ivuxolimab in advanced cancers. Study context: Given to patients was ivuxolimab, an agonistic anti-OX40 (CD134) antibody. Enrolled patients in dose escalation had cancers that were hepatocellular carcinoma, melanoma, renal cell or head and neck cancer. Intravenous ivuxolimab was administered to patients every 2 weeks at 0.01 to 10 mg/kg. General observations from the study: Researchers report that CD8+ T cells had, on average, more expanded clones than CD4+.

The assay was immunoSEQ multiplex PCR, and TCRdb's table has in-frame clones only and misses some. The table records some 14,000 clones, roughly 87% of them present only once. The TCR sequence derives from an adult with an advanced solid tumor such as melanoma, head and neck, liver or kidney cancer. The sample was CD4+ or CD8+ T cells sorted from blood, taken in a trial of the OX40 agonist ivuxolimab.

CDR3 DNA sequence: TGCGCCAGCAGCCACGGGAGGTTCACAGATACGCAGTATTTT. This gives the protein CASSHGRFTDTQYF. The chain couples TRBV4-3 to TRBJ2-3, with 7 bases matching TRBD2. This CDR3 is 14 amino acids long. The germline V gene encodes CDR1 LGHNA and CDR2 YSLEER. With 3 bases clipped from V and 2 bases from J, the junction kept 2 bases outside the gene matches.